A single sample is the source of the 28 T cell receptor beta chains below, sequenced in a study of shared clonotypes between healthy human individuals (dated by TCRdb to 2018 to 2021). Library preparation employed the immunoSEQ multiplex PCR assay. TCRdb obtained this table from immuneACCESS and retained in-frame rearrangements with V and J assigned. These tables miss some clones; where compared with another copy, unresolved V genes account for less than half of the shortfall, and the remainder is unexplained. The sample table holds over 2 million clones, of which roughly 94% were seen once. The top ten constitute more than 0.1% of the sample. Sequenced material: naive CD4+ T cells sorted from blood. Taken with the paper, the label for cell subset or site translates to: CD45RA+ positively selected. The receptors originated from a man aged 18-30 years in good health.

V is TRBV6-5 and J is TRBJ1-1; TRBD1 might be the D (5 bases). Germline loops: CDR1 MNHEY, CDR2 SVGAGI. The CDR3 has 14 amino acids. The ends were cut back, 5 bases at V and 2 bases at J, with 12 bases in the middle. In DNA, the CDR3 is TGTGCCAGCAGTACCCGGACACACAACACTGAAGCTTTCTTT. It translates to CASSTRTHNTEAFF.

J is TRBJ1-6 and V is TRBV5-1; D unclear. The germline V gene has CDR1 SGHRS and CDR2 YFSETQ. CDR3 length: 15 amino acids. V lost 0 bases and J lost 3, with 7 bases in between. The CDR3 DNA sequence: TGCGCCAGCAGCTTGGAGACACTCTATAATTCACCCCTCCACTTT. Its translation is CASSLETLYNSPLHF.

In nucleotides, the CDR3 is TGTGCCAGTAGCGACCCGGGACAGGGCACACAACTGTTTTTT. Translated: CASSDPGQGTQLFF. This chain connects TRBV19 to TRBJ1-4; TRBD1 matches 9 bases. Trimming removed 6 bases from V and 12 bases from J; junction bases left unmatched: 11. The CDR3 has 14 amino acids. CDR1 is LNHDA, CDR2 SQIVND, per germline (reference sequence).

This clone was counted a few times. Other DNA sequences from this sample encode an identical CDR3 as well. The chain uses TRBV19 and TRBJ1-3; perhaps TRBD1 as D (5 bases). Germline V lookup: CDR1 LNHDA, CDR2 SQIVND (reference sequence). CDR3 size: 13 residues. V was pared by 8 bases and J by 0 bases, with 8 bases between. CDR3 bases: TGTGCCAGTTCAGGGAGCTCTGGAAACACCATATATTTT. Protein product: CASSGSSGNTIYF. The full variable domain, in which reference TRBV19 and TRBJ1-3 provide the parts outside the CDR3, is DGGITQSPKYLFRKEGQNVTLSCEQNLNHDAMYWYRQDPGQGLRLIYYSQIVNDFQKGDIAEGYSVSREKKESFPLTVTSAQKNPTAFYLCASSGSSGNTIYFGEGSWLTVV.

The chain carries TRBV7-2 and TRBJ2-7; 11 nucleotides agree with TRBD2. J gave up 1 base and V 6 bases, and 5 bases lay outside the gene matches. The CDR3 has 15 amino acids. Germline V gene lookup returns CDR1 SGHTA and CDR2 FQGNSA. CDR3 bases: TGTGCCAGCAGAAGACTAGCGGGATTGTCCTACGAGCAGTACTTC. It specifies CASRRLAGLSYEQYF.

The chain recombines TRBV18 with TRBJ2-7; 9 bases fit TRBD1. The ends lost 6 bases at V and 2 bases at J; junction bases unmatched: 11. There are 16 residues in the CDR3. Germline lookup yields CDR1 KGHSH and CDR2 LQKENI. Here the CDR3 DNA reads TGTGCCAGCTCCCCCATCGGGACAGGGATCGCCTACGAGCAGTACTTC. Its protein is CASSPIGTGIAYEQYF.

The CDR3 nucleotides read TGCGCCAGCAGCTTTCGTCCGGGCACAGATACGCAGTATTTT. Its protein product is CASSFRPGTDTQYF. V and J are TRBV5-1 and TRBJ2-3; unclear D gene. The CDR3 consists of 14 residues. V gave up 2 bases and J gave up 1 base, with 8 bases separating them. Germline-derived CDR1 and CDR2 are SGHRS and YFSETQ. Complete variable domain (other parts from reference TRBV5-1 and TRBJ2-3): KAGVTQTPRYLIKTRGQQVTLSCSPISGHRSVSWYQQTPGQGLQFLFEYFSETQRNKGNFPGRFSGRQFSNSRSEMNVSTLELGDSALYLCASSFRPGTDTQYFGPGTRLTVL.

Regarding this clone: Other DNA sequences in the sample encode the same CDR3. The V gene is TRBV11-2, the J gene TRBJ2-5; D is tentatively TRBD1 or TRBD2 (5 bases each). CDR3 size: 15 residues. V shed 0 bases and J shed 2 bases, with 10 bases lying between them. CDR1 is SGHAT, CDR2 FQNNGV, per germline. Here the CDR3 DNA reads TGTGCCAGCAGCTTAGAAGGGACCGGTCAAGAGACCCAGTACTTC. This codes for CASSLEGTGQETQYF.

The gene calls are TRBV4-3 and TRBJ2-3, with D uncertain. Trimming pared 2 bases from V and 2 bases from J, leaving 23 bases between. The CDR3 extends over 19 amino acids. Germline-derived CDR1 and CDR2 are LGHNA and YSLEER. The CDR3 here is CASSQLGLMGRGFTDTQYF. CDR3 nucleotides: TGCGCCAGCAGCCAATTGGGCTTGATGGGTCGCGGTTTCACAGATACGCAGTATTTT.

The CDR3 sequence is CASSLATGGYTEAFF. Written as DNA, the CDR3 is TGTGCCAGCAGCTTGGCGACAGGGGGTTACACTGAAGCTTTCTTT. This sequence joins TRBV5-6 and TRBJ1-1; 9 bases agree with TRBD1. Germline assignment: CDR1 SGHDT and CDR2 YYEEEE. CDR3 length: 15 amino acids. The V segment lost 0 bases and the J segment 3 bases; nucleotides outside the gene matches: 3.

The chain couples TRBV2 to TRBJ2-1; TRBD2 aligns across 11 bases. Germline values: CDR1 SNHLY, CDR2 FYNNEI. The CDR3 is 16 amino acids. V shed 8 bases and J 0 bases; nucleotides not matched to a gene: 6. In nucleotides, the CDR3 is TGTGCCAGCCGGGGACTAGCGGCGAGCTCCTACAATGAGCAGTTCTTC. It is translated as CASRGLAASSYNEQFF.

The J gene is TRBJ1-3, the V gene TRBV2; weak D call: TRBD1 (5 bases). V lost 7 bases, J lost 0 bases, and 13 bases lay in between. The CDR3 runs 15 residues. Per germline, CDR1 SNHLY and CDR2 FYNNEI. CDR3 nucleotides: TGTGCCAGCACTTTCGATGGGGCCTCTGGAAACACCATATATTTT. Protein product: CASTFDGASGNTIYF.

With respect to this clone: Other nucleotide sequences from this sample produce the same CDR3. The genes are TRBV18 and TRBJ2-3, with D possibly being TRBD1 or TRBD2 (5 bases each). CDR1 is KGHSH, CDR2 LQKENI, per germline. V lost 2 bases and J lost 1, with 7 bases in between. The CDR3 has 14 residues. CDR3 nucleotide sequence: TGTGCCAGCTCACCAATGGGGGGCACAGATACGCAGTATTTT. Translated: CASSPMGGTDTQYF.

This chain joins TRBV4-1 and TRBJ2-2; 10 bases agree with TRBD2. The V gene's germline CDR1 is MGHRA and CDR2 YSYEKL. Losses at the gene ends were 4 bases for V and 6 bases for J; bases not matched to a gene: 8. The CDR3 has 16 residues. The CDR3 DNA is TGCGCCAGCAGCCCAATACTAGCGGGAATCGCCGGGGAGCTGTTTTTT. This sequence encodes CASSPILAGIAGELFF.

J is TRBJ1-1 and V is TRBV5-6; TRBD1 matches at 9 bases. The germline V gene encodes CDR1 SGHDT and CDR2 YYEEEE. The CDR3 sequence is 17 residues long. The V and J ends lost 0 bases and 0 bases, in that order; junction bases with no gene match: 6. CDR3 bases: TGTGCCAGCAGCTTGGCCCGACAGGGGGTCGTGAACACTGAAGCTTTCTTT. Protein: CASSLARQGVVNTEAFF.

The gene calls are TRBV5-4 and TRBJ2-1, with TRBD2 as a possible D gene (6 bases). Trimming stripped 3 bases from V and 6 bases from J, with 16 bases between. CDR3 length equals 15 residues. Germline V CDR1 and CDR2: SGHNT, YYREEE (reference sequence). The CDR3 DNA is TGTGCCAGCAGCTCGGCGGGACTGGGGATCAATGAGCAGTTCTTC. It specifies CASSSAGLGINEQFF.

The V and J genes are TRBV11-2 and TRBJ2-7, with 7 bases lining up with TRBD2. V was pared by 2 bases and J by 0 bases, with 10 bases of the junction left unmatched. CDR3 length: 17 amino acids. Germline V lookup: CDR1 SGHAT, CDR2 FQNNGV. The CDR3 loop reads CASSLSSWRGSSYEQYF. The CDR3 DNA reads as TGTGCCAGCAGCTTAAGTAGTTGGCGGGGGTCCTCCTACGAGCAGTACTTC.

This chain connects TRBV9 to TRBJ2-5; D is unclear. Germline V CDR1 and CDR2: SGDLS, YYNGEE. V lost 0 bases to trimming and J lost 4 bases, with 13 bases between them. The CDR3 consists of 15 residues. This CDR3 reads CASSVGVGKVETQYF. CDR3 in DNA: TGTGCCAGCAGCGTAGGCGTGGGAAAGGTAGAGACCCAGTACTTC.

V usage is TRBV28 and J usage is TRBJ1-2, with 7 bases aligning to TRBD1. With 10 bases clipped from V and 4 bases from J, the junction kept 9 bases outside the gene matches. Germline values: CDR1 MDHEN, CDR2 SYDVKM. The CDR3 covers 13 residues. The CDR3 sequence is CAIWRGLGYGYTF. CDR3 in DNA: TGTGCCATCTGGAGGGGGCTTGGCTATGGCTACACCTTC.

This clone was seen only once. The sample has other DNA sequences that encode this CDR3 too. The CDR3 here is CASSLGQTYEQYF. The CDR3 coding sequence is TGTGCCAGCTCACTGGGACAGACCTACGAGCAGTACTTC. This chain links TRBV18 with TRBJ2-7; TRBD1 aligns across 7 bases. The CDR3 is 13 residues long. The ends lost 4 bases at V and 2 bases at J; junction bases unmatched: 2. Germline V gives CDR1 KGHSH, CDR2 LQKENI.

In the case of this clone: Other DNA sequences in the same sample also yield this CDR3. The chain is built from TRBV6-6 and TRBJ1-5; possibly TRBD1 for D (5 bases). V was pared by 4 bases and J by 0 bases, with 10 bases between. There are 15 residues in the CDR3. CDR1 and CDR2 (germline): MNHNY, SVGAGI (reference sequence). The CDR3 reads CASSSLGGSNQPQHF. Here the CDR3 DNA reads TGTGCCAGCAGTTCTCTTGGGGGTAGCAATCAGCCCCAGCATTTT.

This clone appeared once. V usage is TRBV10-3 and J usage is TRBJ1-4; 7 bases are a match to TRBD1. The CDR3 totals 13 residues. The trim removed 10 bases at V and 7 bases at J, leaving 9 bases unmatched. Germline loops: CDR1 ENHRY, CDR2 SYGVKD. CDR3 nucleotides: TGTGCCACCCAAGGGGGCGAGGGTGAAAAACTGTTTTTT. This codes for CATQGGEGEKLFF.

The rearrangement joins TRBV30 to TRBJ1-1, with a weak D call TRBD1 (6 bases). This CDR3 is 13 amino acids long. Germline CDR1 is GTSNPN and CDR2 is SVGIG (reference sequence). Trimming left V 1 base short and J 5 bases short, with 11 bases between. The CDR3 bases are TGTGCCTGGAGTGAGCAGGGGATGACTGAAGCTTTCTTT. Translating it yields CAWSEQGMTEAFF.

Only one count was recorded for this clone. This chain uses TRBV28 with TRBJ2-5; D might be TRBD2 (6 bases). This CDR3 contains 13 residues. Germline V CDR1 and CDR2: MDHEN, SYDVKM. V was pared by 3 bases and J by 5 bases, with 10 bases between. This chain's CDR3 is CASSFSSAETQYF. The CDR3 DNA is TGTGCCAGCAGTTTTTCTAGCGCGGAGACCCAGTACTTC.

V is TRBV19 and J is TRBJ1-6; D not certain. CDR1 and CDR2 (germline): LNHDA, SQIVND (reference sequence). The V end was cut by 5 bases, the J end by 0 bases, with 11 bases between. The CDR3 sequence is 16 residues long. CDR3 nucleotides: TGTGCCAGTAGTGTTCTCAGTAGCTCCTATAATTCACCCCTCCACTTT. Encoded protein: CASSVLSSSYNSPLHF.

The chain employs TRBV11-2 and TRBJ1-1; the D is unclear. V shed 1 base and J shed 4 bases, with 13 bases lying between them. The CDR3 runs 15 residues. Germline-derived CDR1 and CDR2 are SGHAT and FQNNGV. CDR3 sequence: CASSLVSGLPTEAFF. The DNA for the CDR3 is TGTGCCAGCAGCTTAGTGTCGGGGTTACCCACTGAAGCTTTCTTT.

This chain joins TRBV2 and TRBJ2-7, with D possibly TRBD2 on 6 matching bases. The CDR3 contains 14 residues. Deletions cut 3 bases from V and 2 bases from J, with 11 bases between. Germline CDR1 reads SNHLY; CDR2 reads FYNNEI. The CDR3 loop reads CASSDSGETYEQYF. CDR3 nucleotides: TGTGCCAGCAGTGATTCGGGAGAGACCTACGAGCAGTACTTC.

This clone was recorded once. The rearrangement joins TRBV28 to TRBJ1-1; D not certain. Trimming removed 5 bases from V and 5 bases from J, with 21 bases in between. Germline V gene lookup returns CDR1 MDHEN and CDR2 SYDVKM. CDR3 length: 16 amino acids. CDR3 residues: CASSMPIGSFRTEAFF. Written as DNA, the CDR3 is TGTGCCAGCAGTATGCCGATCGGGTCGTTTAGGACTGAAGCTTTCTTT.